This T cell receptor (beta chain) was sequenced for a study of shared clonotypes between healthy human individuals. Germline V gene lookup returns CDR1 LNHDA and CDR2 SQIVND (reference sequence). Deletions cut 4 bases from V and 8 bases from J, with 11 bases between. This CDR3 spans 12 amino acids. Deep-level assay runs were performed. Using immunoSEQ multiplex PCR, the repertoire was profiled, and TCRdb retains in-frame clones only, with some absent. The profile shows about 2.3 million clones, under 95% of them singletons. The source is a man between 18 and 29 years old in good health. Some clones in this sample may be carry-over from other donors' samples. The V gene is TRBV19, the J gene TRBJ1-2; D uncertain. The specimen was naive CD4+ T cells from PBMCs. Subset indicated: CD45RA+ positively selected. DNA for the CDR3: TGTGCCAGTAGTACCGACATTCGGGGCTACACCTTC. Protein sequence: CASSTDIRGYTF.